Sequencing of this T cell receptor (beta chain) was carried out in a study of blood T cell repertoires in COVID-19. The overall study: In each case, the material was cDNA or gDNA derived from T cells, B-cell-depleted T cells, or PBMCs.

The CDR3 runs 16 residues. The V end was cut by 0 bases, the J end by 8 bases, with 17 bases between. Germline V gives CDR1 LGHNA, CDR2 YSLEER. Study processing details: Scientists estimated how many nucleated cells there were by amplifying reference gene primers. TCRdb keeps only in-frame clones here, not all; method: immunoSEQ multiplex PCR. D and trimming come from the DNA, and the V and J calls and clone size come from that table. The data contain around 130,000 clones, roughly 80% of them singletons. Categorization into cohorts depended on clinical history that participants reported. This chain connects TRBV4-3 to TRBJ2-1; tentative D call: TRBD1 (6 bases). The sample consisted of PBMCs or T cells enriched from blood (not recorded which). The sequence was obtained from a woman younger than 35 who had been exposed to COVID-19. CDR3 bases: TGCGCCAGCAGCCAAGAACGGGATGCCAGGGGACATGAGCAGTTCTTC. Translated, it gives CASSQERDARGHEQFF.